This T cell receptor beta chain was identified during a study of T cells in tuberculosis. The protocol was immunoSEQ multiplex PCR, while the TCRdb copy is restricted to in-frame clones and leaves out a portion. The repertoire consists of some 40,000 clones, with less than 95% occurring once and the leading ten covering about 4.5%. As for time point: new active TB diagnosis, blood taken before or within 7 days of starting treatment. The CDR3 totals 15 residues. Trimming pared 0 bases from V and 3 bases from J, leaving 9 bases between. CDR1 is LGHNA and CDR2 is YSLEER in the germline V gene. The chain combines TRBV4-3 with TRBJ1-5; no reliable D call. The sequence was obtained from an adult with tuberculosis. The input for sequencing was PBMCs, taken at tuberculosis diagnosis. The CDR3, as DNA: TGCGCCAGCAGCCAAGATGTCGCAGACAATCAGCCCCAGCATTTT. It specifies CASSQDVADNQPQHF.